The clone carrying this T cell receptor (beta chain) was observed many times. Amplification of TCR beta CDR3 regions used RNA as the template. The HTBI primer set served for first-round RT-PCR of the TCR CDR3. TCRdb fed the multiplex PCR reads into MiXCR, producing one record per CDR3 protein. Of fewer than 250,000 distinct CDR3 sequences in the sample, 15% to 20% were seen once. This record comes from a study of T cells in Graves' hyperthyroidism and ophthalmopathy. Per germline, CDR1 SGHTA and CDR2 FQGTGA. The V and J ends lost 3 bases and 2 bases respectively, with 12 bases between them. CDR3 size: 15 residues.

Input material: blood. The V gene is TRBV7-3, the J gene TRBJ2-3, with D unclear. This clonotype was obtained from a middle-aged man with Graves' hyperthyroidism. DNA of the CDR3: TGTGCCAGCAGCTTGGGTAGCTCAAACACAGATACGCAGTATTTT. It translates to CASSLGSSNTDTQYF.